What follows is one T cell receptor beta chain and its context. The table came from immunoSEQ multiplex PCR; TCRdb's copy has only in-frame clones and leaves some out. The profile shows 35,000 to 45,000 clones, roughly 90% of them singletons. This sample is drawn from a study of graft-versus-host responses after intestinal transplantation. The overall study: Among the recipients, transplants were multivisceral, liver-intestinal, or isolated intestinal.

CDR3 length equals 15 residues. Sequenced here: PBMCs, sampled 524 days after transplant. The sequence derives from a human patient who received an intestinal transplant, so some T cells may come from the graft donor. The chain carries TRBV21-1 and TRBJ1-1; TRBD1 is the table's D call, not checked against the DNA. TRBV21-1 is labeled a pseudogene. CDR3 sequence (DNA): TGTGCCAGCAGCAAAATGCAGGGATGGTTAACTGAAGCTTTCTTT. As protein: CASSKMQGWLTEAFF.